A single sample is the source of the 15 T cell receptor beta chains below, sequenced in a study of CD8+ T cells in alopecia areata. The authors extracted RNA and reverse transcribed it into cDNA as the sequencing template. Method: immunoSEQ multiplex PCR; TCRdb's copy keeps in-frame clones and lacks some. Of some 190,000 clones listed, 50% to 60% are singletons. As for treatment: oral pan-JAK inhibitor, 5-10 mg twice daily. The source was CD4+ T cells sorted from blood, collected at week 4, from a patient treated with tofacitinib. The receptors stem from a human donor with alopecia areata.

The V gene is TRBV4-1, the J gene TRBJ2-1, with a possible D match to TRBD2 (5 bases). The CDR3 length is 13 residues. Germline V gene sequence: CDR1 MGHRA, CDR2 YSYEKL. V lost 2 bases and J 10 bases, leaving 12 bases between the germline ends. CDR3: CASSQLRVGEQFF. CDR3 nucleotides: TGCGCCAGCAGCCAATTGCGGGTTGGCGAGCAGTTCTTC.

The chain uses TRBV4-2 and TRBJ1-2; D possibly corresponds to TRBD1 (6 bases). The V and J ends lost 3 bases and 4 bases respectively, with 9 bases between them. The CDR3 runs 13 residues. Germline values: CDR1 LGHNA, CDR2 YNFKEQ. CDR3 in DNA: TGTGCCAGCAGCCAGGGGACACGCTATGGCTACACCTTC. Amino acids: CASSQGTRYGYTF.

Worth noting for this clone: This same CDR3 is encoded by further DNA sequences in the sample. The rearrangement joins TRBV4-3 to TRBJ2-7; 7 bases line up with TRBD1. With 3 bases clipped from V and 1 base from J, the junction kept 3 bases outside the gene matches. The CDR3 has 14 amino acids. Germline lookup yields CDR1 LGHNA and CDR2 YSLEER. Written as DNA, the CDR3 is TGCGCCAGCAGCCATAGGACAGGATCCTACGAGCAGTACTTC. Translating it yields CASSHRTGSYEQYF.

The rearrangement joins TRBV2 to TRBJ2-2, with D possibly being TRBD1 (5 bases). This CDR3 has 15 residues. The V gene's germline CDR1 is SNHLY and CDR2 FYNNEI. Deletions cut 6 bases from V and 0 bases from J, with 11 bases between. The CDR3 nucleotides are TGTGCCAGCAGCCCCGACAGAGCGAACACCGGGGAGCTGTTTTTT. This sequence encodes CASSPDRANTGELFF.

The J gene is TRBJ2-1, the V gene TRBV9; TRBD2 agrees at 8 bases. The CDR3 has 14 amino acids. The V segment lost 3 bases and the J segment 3 bases; nucleotides outside the gene matches: 2. The germline V gene encodes CDR1 SGDLS and CDR2 YYNGEE. The chain's CDR3 is CASSESGSYNEQFF. The DNA of the CDR3 is TGTGCCAGCAGCGAAAGCGGGAGCTACAATGAGCAGTTCTTC. The full variable domain, completed using reference TRBV9 and TRBJ2-1, is DSGVTQTPKHLITATGQRVTLRCSPRSGDLSVYWYQQSLDQGLQFLIQYYNGEERAKGNILERFSAQQFPDLHSELNLSSLELGDSALYFCASSESGSYNEQFFGPGTRLTVL.

This chain connects TRBV9 to TRBJ2-7; 7 positions match TRBD1. The germline CDR1 and CDR2 sequences are SGDLS and YYNGEE. J gave up 4 bases and V 4 bases, and 11 bases lay outside the gene matches. This CDR3 has 15 residues. CDR3 sequence: CASSIRDSDYYEQYF. The DNA for the CDR3 is TGTGCCAGCAGCATCCGGGACAGCGACTATTACGAGCAGTACTTC.

The chain couples TRBV27 to TRBJ2-7, with D possibly being TRBD2 (5 bases). This CDR3 region has 12 residues. V shed 2 bases and J shed 7 bases, with 9 bases lying between them. The germline gives CDR1 MNHEY, CDR2 SMNVEV (reference sequence). In DNA form, the CDR3 reads TGTGCCAGCAGTTTACTCGGAGGAGAGCAGTACTTC. This sequence encodes CASSLLGGEQYF.

The gene calls are TRBV5-1 and TRBJ2-5; the match to TRBD2 covers 9 bases. V dropped 2 bases and J dropped 1; count of bases not matched to a gene: 6. This CDR3 contains 16 residues. Looked up from germline, CDR1 is SGHRS and CDR2 is YFSETQ. As DNA, the CDR3 is TGCGCCAGCAGCTTACCTAGCGGGGAGAGCCAAGAGACCCAGTACTTC. Translating it yields CASSLPSGESQETQYF. Using reference TRBV5-1 and TRBJ2-5 for the parts outside the CDR3, the full variable domain is KAGVTQTPRYLIKTRGQQVTLSCSPISGHRSVSWYQQTPGQGLQFLFEYFSETQRNKGNFPGRFSGRQFSNSRSEMNVSTLELGDSALYLCASSLPSGESQETQYFGPGTRLLVL.

This clone was found a few times. The chain employs TRBV19 and TRBJ1-2; 12 nucleotides line up with TRBD1. The junction had 8 bases not matched to a gene; V was cut back by 10 bases and J by 2 bases. Per germline, CDR1 LNHDA and CDR2 SQIVND (reference sequence). The CDR3 contains 15 residues. The CDR3: CATSWGQGANYGYTF. Written as DNA, the CDR3 is TGTGCCACCTCCTGGGGACAGGGGGCGAACTATGGCTACACCTTC.

This chain connects TRBV27 to TRBJ2-1, with 8 bases aligning to TRBD1. The CDR3 is made up of 16 amino acids. V shed 6 bases, J shed 4 bases, and the junction held 11 bases outside the gene matches. The germline V gene encodes CDR1 MNHEY and CDR2 SMNVEV (reference sequence). The CDR3 region is CASRLSRGQEYNEQFF. The CDR3 nucleotides read TGTGCCAGCAGACTAAGCCGGGGACAGGAGTACAATGAGCAGTTCTTC.

The chain couples TRBV14 to TRBJ2-1; 8 bases are shared with TRBD1. The CDR3 runs to 15 residues. Germline V gene data show CDR1 as SGHDN and CDR2 as FVKESK. Germline trimming cut 3 bases from V and 8 bases from J; bases unmatched to any gene: 9. CDR3 nucleotide sequence: TGTGCCAGCAGCCAGGGGCAGGGGGCTTTACATGAGCAGTTCTTC. It is translated as CASSQGQGALHEQFF.

Regarding this clone: One junction end disagrees with the germline gene, perhaps due to a read error. J is TRBJ1-1 and V is TRBV29-1, with 9 bases identical to TRBD1. CDR1 is SQVTM, CDR2 ANQGSEA, per germline. The CDR3 extends over 13 amino acids. The CDR3 DNA follows: TGCGGCGTTGACAGGGGGGGGAACACTGAAGCTTTCTTT. Its protein product is CGVDRGGNTEAFF.

V is TRBV29-1 and J is TRBJ2-5; D perhaps matches TRBD2 (6 bases). Germline assignment: CDR1 SQVTM and CDR2 ANQGSEA. The V end lost 3 bases, the J end lost 1 base, and 15 bases lay between the germline ends. The CDR3 has 15 residues. The DNA for the CDR3 is TGCAGCGTTGAGCTTTTTAGCGGTATCCAAGAGACCCAGTACTTC. This translates into CSVELFSGIQETQYF.

V gene TRBV5-4 combines with J gene TRBJ1-2; no clear D. There are 12 residues in the CDR3. Trimming removed 0 bases from V and 6 bases from J, with 6 bases in between. Germline CDR1 and CDR2: SGHNT and YYREEE (reference sequence). The DNA of the CDR3 is TGTGCCAGCAGCTTGGGTCATAATGGCTACACCTTC. Translation: CASSLGHNGYTF.

The CDR3 sequence is CSVGPDRGERFEQYF. In DNA, the CDR3 is TGCAGCGTTGGCCCTGACAGGGGGGAGCGGTTCGAGCAGTACTTC. The chain recombines TRBV29-1 with TRBJ2-7, with 9 bases lining up with TRBD1. CDR3 length: 15 amino acids. Germline CDR1 reads SQVTM; CDR2 reads ANQGSEA. J gave up 6 bases and V 4 bases, and 13 bases lay outside the gene matches.